This TCR beta chain came from a study of CD8 T cells in ankylosing spondylitis. CDR3 length: 14 residues. V was cut by 3 bases and J by 5 bases, with 13 bases left in between. Germline-derived CDR1 and CDR2 are KGHSH and LQKENI. This clonotype showed up just a few times. Its antigen is undetermined. TCRdb passed the 5' RACE reads through MiXCR, listing each CDR3 protein once. The table has about 150,000 distinct CDR3 sequences, 44% seen once; the top ten hold roughly 15%. Study-level findings and limits: Past studies reported some motif variants in reactive arthritis synovial fluid and blood.

The rearrangement links TRBV18 to TRBJ2-5; perhaps D is TRBD1 or TRBD2 (5 bases each). Sequenced sample: synovial fluid, either unsorted or a sorted T cell fraction (not recorded which). The origin of this receptor is a male donor with ankylosing spondylitis. The CDR3: CASSPGTIRETQYF. DNA of the CDR3: TGTGCCAGCTCACCGGGGACCATACGGGAGACCCAGTACTTC. Drawing the rest from reference TRBV18 and TRBJ2-5, the complete variable domain is NAGVMQNPRHLVRRRGQEARLRCSPMKGHSHVYWYRQLPEEGLKFMVYLQKENIIDESGMPKERFSAEFPKEGPSILRIQQVVRGDSAAYFCASSPGTIRETQYFGPGTRLLVL.